The 14 T cell receptor beta chains in this list originate from one sample, sequenced in a study of blood T cell repertoires in COVID-19. Produced via immunoSEQ multiplex PCR; TCRdb's table is partial and in-frame only. The sample records under 300,000 clones, around 90% being singletons. The sample comprised PBMCs or T cells enriched from blood (not recorded which). Receptors were obtained from a woman between 40 and 50 years old who had recovered from COVID-19.

The CDR3 protein is CASSLGGGGGDTQYF. The CDR3 coding sequence is TGCGCCAGCAGCTTAGGTGGCGGGGGGGGAGATACGCAGTATTTT. The chain links TRBV5-1 to TRBJ2-3; 9 bases line up with TRBD2. The CDR3 has 15 residues. The V gene's germline CDR1 is SGHRS and CDR2 YFSETQ. V was clipped by 2 bases and J by 5 bases; unmatched bases: 6.

This sequence joins TRBV2 and TRBJ2-3, with D unclear. CDR1 is SNHLY, CDR2 FYNNEI, per germline. This CDR3 is built from 11 residues. Trimming took 7 bases from V and 2 from J, leaving 4 bases between them. In DNA form, the CDR3 reads TGTGCCAGCACTTTCACAGATACGCAGTATTTT. Translated: CASTFTDTQYF.

V gene TRBV11-3 combines with J gene TRBJ2-2; maybe TRBD2 (6 bases). V gave up 0 bases and J gave up 5 bases, with 13 bases separating them. CDR1 and CDR2 from the germline V gene are SGHNT and YENEEA. This CDR3 has 16 amino acids. CDR3 protein: CASSLDSYGGTGELFF. The CDR3 nucleotides are TGTGCCAGCAGCTTAGATTCATACGGAGGGACCGGGGAGCTGTTTTTT.

The chain is built from TRBV25-1 and TRBJ1-1; TRBD1 might be the D (6 bases). Germline CDR1 reads MGHDK; CDR2 reads SYGVNS. With 4 bases removed from V and 0 bases from J, the gap between germline ends came to 9 bases. The CDR3 length is 14 residues. CDR3 region: CASSADRMNTEAFF. In nucleotides, the CDR3 is TGTGCCAGCAGTGCAGACAGGATGAACACTGAAGCTTTCTTT.

The chain employs TRBV6-5 and TRBJ2-6; maybe TRBD2 (5 bases). Trimming stripped 7 bases from V and 2 bases from J, with 6 bases between. CDR3 length: 13 amino acids. CDR1 is MNHEY, CDR2 SVGAGI, per germline. For the CDR3, the DNA is TGTGCCAGCACGAGGGCTGGGGCCAACGTCCTGACTTTC. Translated: CASTRAGANVLTF.

This chain connects TRBV18 to TRBJ1-1, with D possibly being TRBD1 (5 bases). Trimming cost V 1 base and J 1 base, with 7 bases left between them. The germline CDR1 and CDR2 sequences are KGHSH and LQKENI. The CDR3 length is 14 residues. CDR3: CASSPQGSNTEAFF. The CDR3 coding sequence is TGTGCCAGCTCACCACAGGGGTCGAACACTGAAGCTTTCTTT.

The chain recombines TRBV18 with TRBJ1-1; 9 nucleotides line up with TRBD1. This CDR3 spans 15 amino acids. The germline CDR1 and CDR2 sequences are KGHSH and LQKENI. The V and J ends lost 4 bases and 5 bases, in that order; junction bases with no gene match: 8. The CDR3 DNA reads as TGTGCCAGCTCACGGGATACAGGGGGCAGAACTGAAGCTTTCTTT. This codes for CASSRDTGGRTEAFF.

The CDR3 DNA is TGTGCCTGGAGTGTACGCCCCTTTGGTAGCGTTCCCAACAATGAGCAGTTCTTC. Translation gives CAWSVRPFGSVPNNEQFF. The genes are TRBV30 and TRBJ2-1; TRBD2 is a possible D gene (5 bases). Germline CDR1 is GTSNPN and CDR2 is SVGIG (reference sequence). The CDR3 totals 18 residues. V lost 0 bases and J lost 5, with 23 bases in between.

The chain employs TRBV5-1 and TRBJ1-5; perhaps TRBD1 as D (6 bases). The germline V gene encodes CDR1 SGHRS and CDR2 YFSETQ. CDR3 size: 14 residues. Trimming took off 0 bases at V and 3 bases at J, with 7 bases between the two ends. This chain's CDR3 is CASSLGDNNQPQHF. CDR3 sequence (DNA): TGCGCCAGCAGCTTGGGGGACAACAATCAGCCCCAGCATTTT. Full variable domain (remainder filled in from reference TRBV5-1 and TRBJ1-5): KAGVTQTPRYLIKTRGQQVTLSCSPISGHRSVSWYQQTPGQGLQFLFEYFSETQRNKGNFPGRFSGRQFSNSRSEMNVSTLELGDSALYLCASSLGDNNQPQHFGDGTRLSIL.

For the CDR3, the DNA is TGTGCCAGCAGTTCCTTCGGGGATGAGCAGTTCTTC. It is translated as CASSSFGDEQFF. This chain joins TRBV7-2 and TRBJ2-1; tentatively, D is TRBD2 (5 bases). The CDR3 length is 12 residues. Germline V CDR1 and CDR2: SGHTA, FQGNSA. The germline V and J ends were trimmed by 6 bases and 8 bases, with 11 bases remaining between them.

The rearrangement uses TRBV5-4 and TRBJ1-3, with a tentative D call TRBD1 (5 bases). Between the trimmed V and J ends, which lost 3 bases and 6 bases, there was a span of 16 bases. The V gene's germline CDR1 is SGHNT and CDR2 YYREEE (reference sequence). This CDR3 region has 15 residues. This CDR3 reads CASSSPGQGLNTIYF. Here the CDR3 DNA reads TGTGCCAGCAGCTCCCCTGGCCAGGGTTTAAACACCATATATTTT.

The J gene is TRBJ1-6, the V gene TRBV25-1; 7 bases agree with TRBD1. The V gene end was trimmed by 6 bases and the J gene end by 7 bases; junction bases not matched to a gene: 6. CDR3 length equals 14 residues. Germline lookup yields CDR1 MGHDK and CDR2 SYGVNS. DNA for the CDR3: TGTGCCAGCAGCCGGGACAGCAAAAATTCACCCCTCCACTTT. Its protein is CASSRDSKNSPLHF.

The rearrangement joins TRBV7-9 to TRBJ1-2; D unclear. Germline V gene lookup returns CDR1 SEHNR and CDR2 FQNEAQ (reference sequence). The CDR3 consists of 15 residues. The V end lost 5 bases, the J end lost 6 bases, and 19 bases lay between the germline ends. The CDR3 sequence is CASSPRWEGRNGYTF. CDR3 DNA: TGTGCCAGCAGCCCCCGCTGGGAGGGTCGAAATGGCTACACCTTC.

The rearrangement joins TRBV5-8 to TRBJ2-7; 8 bases are shared with TRBD1. Germline lookup yields CDR1 SGHTS and CDR2 YDEGEE. Trimming cost V 2 bases and J 5 bases; bases outside gene matches: 9. CDR3 size: 15 residues. DNA of the CDR3: TGTGCCAGCAGCTTCGGACAGGGTCTTTTTAACGAGCAGTACTTC. It translates to CASSFGQGLFNEQYF.